The 9 T cell receptor beta chains below come from one sample, sequenced in a study of T cell responses to AZD1222 COVID-19 vaccine. Only in-frame clones appear in the TCRdb table, and some are missing; sequencing was by immunoSEQ multiplex PCR. Among over 150,000 clones listed, approximately 86% were seen once. Sequencing used peripheral blood, obtained on day 0 of AZD1222 vaccination. The source is an adult in good health.

The chain links TRBV3-1 (or the pseudogene TRBV3-2) to TRBJ1-3, with unresolved D. Germline V lookup: CDR1 LGHDT, CDR2 YNNKEL (reference sequence). This CDR3 has 14 residues. The V gene lost 4 bases and the J gene lost 5 bases, with 12 bases spanning the gap. This CDR3 is CASSPARARNTIYF. CDR3 nucleotides: TGTGCCAGCAGCCCGGCGAGGGCCAGAAACACCATATATTTT.

This chain connects TRBV7-3 to TRBJ2-1, with 7 bases aligning to TRBD1. The CDR3 contains 16 residues. V trimming: 5 bases; J trimming: 6 bases; junction bases outside the gene matches: 13. Looked up from germline, CDR1 is SGHTA and CDR2 is FQGTGA. This chain's CDR3 is CASSTYPGYRGNEQFF. CDR3 nucleotide sequence: TGTGCCAGCAGCACGTACCCCGGCTACAGGGGCAATGAGCAGTTCTTC.

The chain uses TRBV27 and TRBJ1-1, with D possibly TRBD1 on 5 matching bases. Trimming removed 6 bases from V and 1 base from J, with 15 bases in between. Per germline, CDR1 MNHEY and CDR2 SMNVEV (reference sequence). This CDR3 has 15 residues. CDR3 in DNA: TGTGCCAGCAGCAACCTCGGGGCAGAGAACACTGAAGCTTTCTTT. This encodes CASSNLGAENTEAFF.

J is TRBJ2-7 and V is TRBV6-2 or TRBV6-3; 10 positions match TRBD1. CDR3 size: 16 residues. Per germline, CDR1 MNHEY and CDR2 SVGEGT. The V and J ends lost 5 bases and 5 bases, in that order; junction bases with no gene match: 12. CDR3 in DNA: TGTGCCAGCAGTCGGTCCCGGGACAGGGGTAGCCACGAGCAGTACTTC. Its translation is CASSRSRDRGSHEQYF.

The chain links TRBV5-1 to TRBJ1-1; tentatively, D is TRBD1 (5 bases). Germline CDR1 is SGHRS and CDR2 is YFSETQ. This CDR3 has 10 amino acids. Here the CDR3 DNA reads TGCTCCTGCGGGGGCACTGAAGCTTTCTTT. Its translation is CSCGGTEAFF.

This chain joins TRBV19 and TRBJ2-1; 8 bases fit TRBD2. This CDR3 region has 13 residues. The junction had 2 bases not matched to a gene; V was cut back by 4 bases and J by 6 bases. Germline V CDR1 and CDR2: LNHDA, SQIVND (reference sequence). CDR3 in DNA: TGTGCCAGTAGTACAGCGGGAGTCAATGAGCAGTTCTTC. Encoded protein: CASSTAGVNEQFF.

V and J are TRBV4-2 and TRBJ2-4, with D unclear. This CDR3 is 16 amino acids long. The germline V and J ends were trimmed by 0 bases and 1 base, with 10 bases remaining between them. The germline V gene encodes CDR1 LGHNA and CDR2 YNFKEQ. The chain's CDR3 is CASSQDRAVAKNIQYF. The CDR3 nucleotides are TGTGCCAGCAGCCAAGATCGCGCCGTCGCCAAAAACATTCAGTACTTC.

This chain uses TRBV18 with TRBJ1-2; D gene ambiguous. CDR3 length: 13 amino acids. Germline values: CDR1 KGHSH, CDR2 LQKENI. Trimming removed 3 bases at V and 6 bases at J, with 11 bases between. CDR3 bases: TGTGCCAGCTCACCCTTAGAGCGTAATGGCTACACCTTC. Translating it yields CASSPLERNGYTF.

The genes are TRBV27 and TRBJ1-2; maybe TRBD1 (6 bases). This CDR3 is 17 amino acids long. Trimming removed 6 bases at V and 0 bases at J, with 20 bases between. The germline gives CDR1 MNHEY, CDR2 SMNVEV (reference sequence). CDR3 nucleotide sequence: TGTGCCAGCAGGAGGACAGCGAGTATCTTAGCTAACTATGGCTACACCTTC. It translates to CASRRTASILANYGYTF.